Listed here are 28 T cell receptor beta chains from one sample, sequenced in a study of shared T cell receptors in the human thymus. Produced via immunoSEQ multiplex PCR; TCRdb's table is partial and in-frame only. The sample shows roughly 700,000 clones, 70% to 90% of them seen only once. The data also belong to a second study, concerning human thymus T cells.

The sequencing sample was made of thymocytes. These receptors were collected from a boy in the first two years of life with a congenital heart defect.

This chain joins TRBV4-2 and TRBJ1-2; 11 bases map to TRBD1. CDR1 and CDR2 from the germline V gene are LGHNA and YNFKEQ. The CDR3 loop spans 16 amino acids. V trimming: 1 base; J trimming: 2 bases; junction bases outside the gene matches: 3. In DNA form, the CDR3 reads TGTGCCAGCAGCCAAGGGCGGACAGGGGGCAACTATGGCTACACCTTC. Protein: CASSQGRTGGNYGYTF.

The rearrangement uses TRBV7-2 and TRBJ2-1; 7 bases line up with TRBD2. The V gene end was trimmed by 5 bases and the J gene end by 0 bases; junction bases not matched to a gene: 7. This CDR3 has 16 residues. Germline CDR1 reads SGHTA; CDR2 reads FQGNSA. For the CDR3, the DNA is TGTGCCAGCAGCCCAGACGGCGGGAGCTCCTACAATGAGCAGTTCTTC. It codes for CASSPDGGSSYNEQFF. Looking up the rest from reference TRBV7-2 and TRBJ2-1 gives the full variable domain: GAGVSQSPSNKVTEKGKDVELRCDPISGHTALYWYRQSLGQGLEFLIYFQGNSAPDKSGLPSDRFSAERTGGSVSTLTIQRTQQEDSAVYLCASSPDGGSSYNEQFFGPGTRLTVL.

This chain links TRBV5-4 with TRBJ2-3; TRBD1 is a possible D gene (6 bases). The V end lost 1 base, the J end lost 2 bases, and 11 bases lay between the germline ends. CDR1 and CDR2 (germline): SGHNT, YYREEE (reference sequence). The CDR3 runs to 15 residues. The CDR3 region is CASSLIQGNTDTQYF. The CDR3 DNA reads as TGTGCCAGCAGCTTGATACAGGGAAACACAGATACGCAGTATTTT.

The chain has TRBV5-4 and TRBJ1-1; 8 bases are a match to TRBD1. The CDR3 is 13 amino acids. The germline gives CDR1 SGHNT, CDR2 YYREEE (reference sequence). J gave up 6 bases and V 4 bases, and 5 bases lay outside the gene matches. CDR3 region: CASSLDRVAEAFF. The DNA for the CDR3 is TGTGCCAGCAGCCTGGACAGGGTGGCTGAAGCTTTCTTT.

This chain links TRBV5-4 with TRBJ2-5, with TRBD2 as a possible D gene (6 bases). CDR1 is SGHNT, CDR2 YYREEE, per germline (reference sequence). CDR3 size: 16 residues. The V and J ends lost 0 bases and 5 bases respectively, with 17 bases between them. DNA of the CDR3: TGTGCCAGCAGCTTGGGGGCGCGGGGCCAAGATGAGACCCAGTACTTC. Amino acids: CASSLGARGQDETQYF. Using reference TRBV5-4 and TRBJ2-5 for the parts outside the CDR3, the full variable domain is ETGVTQSPTHLIKTRGQQVTLRCSSQSGHNTVSWYQQALGQGPQFIFQYYREEENGRGNFPPRFSGLQFPNYSSELNVNALELDDSALYLCASSLGARGQDETQYFGPGTRLLVL.

V and J are TRBV14 and TRBJ2-7; D is perhaps TRBD1 (6 bases). Trimming pared 0 bases from V and 0 bases from J, leaving 9 bases between. The CDR3 is 15 residues long. The germline gives CDR1 SGHDN, CDR2 FVKESK. As DNA, the CDR3 is TGTGCCAGCAGCCAAGATGGGACATTCTCCTACGAGCAGTACTTC. Translated: CASSQDGTFSYEQYF.

A single count supports this clone. The chain carries TRBV7-2 and TRBJ1-2; possibly TRBD1 for D (6 bases). CDR3 length equals 18 residues. Trimming cost V 1 base and J 1 base, with 19 bases left between them. The germline V gene has CDR1 SGHTA and CDR2 FQGNSA. CDR3 nucleotides: TGTGCCAGCAGCTTAGAGGGCGGCAGGGGCTGGGTTAACTATGGCTACACCTTC. It is translated as CASSLEGGRGWVNYGYTF.

The chain recombines TRBV2 with TRBJ2-7; 7 nucleotides agree with TRBD2. Trimming took 4 bases from V and 4 from J; bases not matched to a gene: 10. The CDR3 loop spans 15 amino acids. From germline, CDR1 is SNHLY and CDR2 FYNNEI. In DNA, the CDR3 is TGTGCCAGCAGTGTCGGTCCGGGACTATCATACGAGCAGTACTTC. This sequence encodes CASSVGPGLSYEQYF.

The chain links TRBV25-1 to TRBJ2-7, with 7 bases identical to TRBD1. Germline CDR1 and CDR2: MGHDK and SYGVNS. CDR3 length: 15 amino acids. V gave up 6 bases and J gave up 4 bases; unmatched junction bases: 12. In nucleotides, the CDR3 is TGTGCCAGCAGCCTACGACAGGGAACCTCGTACGAGCAGTACTTC. This codes for CASSLRQGTSYEQYF.

On this clone: Other DNA sequences within the sample encode an identical CDR3. V usage is TRBV11-2 and J usage is TRBJ2-7; D is undetermined. The V gene's germline CDR1 is SGHAT and CDR2 FQNNGV. With 2 bases removed from V and 2 bases from J, the gap between germline ends came to 4 bases. The CDR3 runs 12 residues. Here the CDR3 DNA reads TGTGCCAGCAGCTTATCGGCCTACGAGCAGTACTTC. Translation gives CASSLSAYEQYF. Together with reference TRBV11-2 and TRBJ2-7, the CDR3 gives the full variable domain: EAGVAQSPRYKIIEKRQSVAFWCNPISGHATLYWYQQILGQGPKLLIQFQNNGVVDDSQLPKDRFSAERLKGVDSTLKIQPAKLEDSAVYLCASSLSAYEQYFGPGTRLTVT.

This chain links TRBV4-1 with TRBJ1-1, with TRBD1 identical over 9 bases. Germline CDR1 MGHRA, CDR2 YSYEKL. With V trimmed by 0 bases and J by 2 bases, 7 bases remained unmatched. There are 17 residues in the CDR3. The CDR3, as DNA: TGCGCCAGCAGCCAAGATCACAAGGGACAGGGCAACACTGAAGCTTTCTTT. Residues: CASSQDHKGQGNTEAFF.

The DNA for the CDR3 is TGTGCCACATACCAGGGGGGACCTTTCTCCTACGAGCAGTACTTC. Encoded protein: CATYQGGPFSYEQYF. The V and J genes are TRBV6-1 and TRBJ2-7, with D possibly being TRBD1 (7 bases). Germline CDR1 and CDR2: MNHNS and SASEGT. The CDR3 covers 15 residues. V was cut by 10 bases and J by 0 bases, with 19 bases left in between.

This sequence joins TRBV5-4 and TRBJ2-7, with D perhaps matching TRBD2 (7 bases). The germline V gene encodes CDR1 SGHNT and CDR2 YYREEE (reference sequence). The CDR3 is 15 residues long. V was clipped by 4 bases and J by 3 bases, with 17 bases between them. In nucleotides, the CDR3 is TGTGCCAGCAGCCCGGGGAGGGGGGGGAACTACGAGCAGTACTTC. This sequence encodes CASSPGRGGNYEQYF.

The chain links TRBV29-1 to TRBJ2-6; TRBD2 matches 11 bases. The CDR3 length is 17 residues. Germline CDR1 and CDR2: SQVTM and ANQGSEA. V shed 6 bases, J shed 2 bases, and the junction held 9 bases outside the gene matches. DNA of the CDR3: TGCAGCGTCCTACTAGCGGGGGACCCACCTGGGGCCAACGTCCTGACTTTC. This sequence encodes CSVLLAGDPPGANVLTF. Full variable domain (missing parts from reference TRBV29-1 and TRBJ2-6): SAVISQKPSRDICQRGTSLTIQCQVDSQVTMMFWYRQQPGQSLTLIATANQGSEATYESGFVIDKFPISRPNLTFSTLTVSNMSPEDSSIYLCSVLLAGDPPGANVLTFGAGSRLTVL.

This chain joins TRBV19 and TRBJ2-3; D gene unclear. The V gene's germline CDR1 is LNHDA and CDR2 SQIVND (reference sequence). The CDR3 is 14 amino acids. Trimming pared 4 bases from V and 0 bases from J, leaving 8 bases between. The CDR3 spells CASSTEISTDTQYF. CDR3 sequence (DNA): TGTGCCAGTAGTACGGAGATTAGCACAGATACGCAGTATTTT. Using reference TRBV19 and TRBJ2-3 for the parts outside the CDR3, the full variable domain is DGGITQSPKYLFRKEGQNVTLSCEQNLNHDAMYWYRQDPGQGLRLIYYSQIVNDFQKGDIAEGYSVSREKKESFPLTVTSAQKNPTAFYLCASSTEISTDTQYFGPGTRLTVL.

The chain recombines TRBV6-5 with TRBJ1-2, with D perhaps TRBD1 (5 bases). This CDR3 is built from 16 residues. The V end lost 0 bases, the J end lost 1 base, and 12 bases lay between the germline ends. The germline V gene has CDR1 MNHEY and CDR2 SVGAGI. CDR3 in amino acids: CASSYSDRNLNYGYTF. The CDR3 nucleotides read TGTGCCAGCAGTTACTCCGACAGAAATCTTAACTATGGCTACACCTTC.

The chain combines TRBV5-4 with TRBJ2-1; TRBD1 aligns across 11 bases. This CDR3 has 16 residues. From germline, CDR1 is SGHNT and CDR2 YYREEE (reference sequence). Trimming at V came to 4 bases and at J to 4 bases, leaving 7 bases not matched to a gene. The CDR3 protein is CASSPPGQGVYNEQFF. The CDR3 bases are TGTGCCAGCAGCCCACCGGGACAGGGGGTTTACAATGAGCAGTTCTTC.

J is TRBJ2-2 and V is TRBV6-1; 10 bases agree with TRBD1. Germline CDR1 reads MNHNS; CDR2 reads SASEGT. V shed 1 base and J 5 bases; nucleotides not matched to a gene: 4. The CDR3 is made up of 16 amino acids. CDR3 sequence: CASSEVGTGVTGELFF. The CDR3 DNA is TGTGCCAGCAGTGAAGTTGGGACAGGGGTGACCGGGGAGCTGTTTTTT.

The gene calls are TRBV15 and TRBJ2-1; 13 bases are shared with TRBD2. The length of the CDR3 is 17 residues. V was pared by 0 bases and J by 4 bases, with 3 bases of the junction left unmatched. The germline gives CDR1 LNHNV, CDR2 YYDKDF (reference sequence). The CDR3 coding sequence is TGTGCCACCAGCAGAGATTGGGGACTAGCGGGATACAATGAGCAGTTCTTC. Its translation is CATSRDWGLAGYNEQFF.

This chain links TRBV4-3 with TRBJ2-1; 12 nucleotides line up with TRBD2. The CDR3 totals 19 residues. Germline loops: CDR1 LGHNA, CDR2 YSLEER. Trimming removed 1 base from V and 1 base from J; junction bases left unmatched: 8. The CDR3 DNA sequence: TGCGCCAGCAGCCAAGGAACTAGCGGGAGGCCCGCTTCCTACAATGAGCAGTTCTTC. Translation: CASSQGTSGRPASYNEQFF.

The CDR3 DNA reads TGTGCCAGCAGTTTGGGGGACTACCTCACAGATACGCAGTATTTT. Amino acids: CASSLGDYLTDTQYF. This rearrangement joins TRBV27 to TRBJ2-3; 7 bases align to TRBD2. CDR3 length: 15 residues. Germline V gene lookup returns CDR1 MNHEY and CDR2 SMNVEV (reference sequence). J was trimmed by 2 bases and V by 3 bases; bases with no gene match: 5.

The gene calls are TRBV14 and TRBJ2-7; maybe TRBD2 (6 bases). V dropped 0 bases and J dropped 0 bases, with 15 bases sitting between them. From germline, CDR1 is SGHDN and CDR2 FVKESK. This CDR3 spans 17 amino acids. The CDR3 loop is CASSQDAVGGSSYEQYF. As DNA, the CDR3 is TGTGCCAGCAGCCAAGATGCGGTCGGAGGGAGCTCCTACGAGCAGTACTTC.

This sequence joins TRBV15 and TRBJ2-2; TRBD1 matches 11 bases. V trimming: 4 bases; J trimming: 7 bases; junction bases outside the gene matches: 11. From germline, CDR1 is LNHNV and CDR2 YYDKDF (reference sequence). The CDR3 contains 17 residues. In nucleotides, the CDR3 is TGTGCCACCAGCATGTCGACCGGGACAGGGGGTATCGGGGAGCTGTTTTTT. Its translation is CATSMSTGTGGIGELFF.

This rearrangement joins TRBV4-2 to TRBJ2-6; no clear D gene. This CDR3 has 16 amino acids. The germline V and J ends were trimmed by 1 base and 0 bases, with 7 bases remaining between them. Germline V lookup: CDR1 LGHNA, CDR2 YNFKEQ. CDR3 loop: CASSQVRYSGANVLTF. The CDR3 DNA reads as TGTGCCAGCAGCCAAGTCAGATACTCTGGGGCCAACGTCCTGACTTTC.

This clone was recorded once. The CDR3 sequence: CASSSPPAGGDEQYF. The CDR3 region has the DNA TGTGCCAGCAGCTCTCCCCCCGCAGGAGGCGACGAGCAGTACTTC. The chain recombines TRBV21-1 with TRBJ2-7; no check of the table's D call, TRBD2, against the DNA was made. TRBV21-1 has pseudogene status. The length of the CDR3 is 15 residues.

CDR3 sequence reads: CATSRAGLGELARRDEQFF. Written as DNA, the CDR3 is TGTGCCACCAGCAGAGCAGGTCTGGGTGAACTAGCGCGCCGGGATGAGCAGTTCTTC. The chain carries TRBV15 and TRBJ2-1; 7 nucleotides align to TRBD2. Germline V CDR1 and CDR2: LNHNV, YYDKDF (reference sequence). This CDR3 has 19 amino acids. V shed 1 base, J shed 8 bases, and the junction held 20 bases outside the gene matches.

J is TRBJ2-7 and V is TRBV7-2; TRBD1 matches at 7 bases. Germline assignment: CDR1 SGHTA and CDR2 FQGNSA. V was clipped by 1 base and J by 3 bases; unmatched bases: 12. The CDR3 is 17 amino acids. In nucleotides, the CDR3 is TGTGCCAGCAGCTTAGAAGAAGGGCTTCCAGGGGGCTACGAGCAGTACTTC. Translated: CASSLEEGLPGGYEQYF.

V gene TRBV14 combines with J gene TRBJ2-1, with a tentative D call TRBD2 (5 bases). There are 15 residues in the CDR3. The germline V and J ends were trimmed by 1 base and 8 bases, with 15 bases remaining between them. Germline CDR1 SGHDN, CDR2 FVKESK. Written as DNA, the CDR3 is TGTGCCAGCAGCCAAGCAGCGGACCGCTTGGATGAGCAGTTCTTC. Translated: CASSQAADRLDEQFF.